Shown below are 2 T cell receptor beta chains from a single sample sequenced in a study of fetal regulatory T cell absence and autoimmunity. The protocol was immunoSEQ multiplex PCR, while the TCRdb copy is restricted to in-frame clones and leaves out a portion. The sample has 45,000 to 50,000 clones; roughly 83% are singletons. The sample was cord blood. Receptors were obtained from a newborn boy with IPEX syndrome.

The V and J genes are TRBV4-1 and TRBJ2-5; 14 positions agree with TRBD2. Trimming cost V 1 base and J 2 bases; bases outside gene matches: 12. The CDR3 has 20 amino acids. CDR1 MGHRA and CDR2 YSYEKL come from the germline V gene. The CDR3 DNA reads as TGCGCCAGCAGCCAAGTGGAGACTAGCGGGAGGGGGGCCCCACAAGAGACCCAGTACTTC. Residues: CASSQVETSGRGAPQETQYF.

The chain links TRBV4-1 to TRBJ1-5; 7 nucleotides align to TRBD1. V gave up 3 bases and J gave up 1 base; unmatched junction bases: 3. In germline, CDR1 is MGHRA, CDR2 YSYEKL. CDR3 size: 15 residues. This chain's CDR3 is CASSQDRSSNQPQHF. Here the CDR3 DNA reads TGCGCCAGCAGCCAGGACAGGTCCAGCAATCAGCCCCAGCATTTT.